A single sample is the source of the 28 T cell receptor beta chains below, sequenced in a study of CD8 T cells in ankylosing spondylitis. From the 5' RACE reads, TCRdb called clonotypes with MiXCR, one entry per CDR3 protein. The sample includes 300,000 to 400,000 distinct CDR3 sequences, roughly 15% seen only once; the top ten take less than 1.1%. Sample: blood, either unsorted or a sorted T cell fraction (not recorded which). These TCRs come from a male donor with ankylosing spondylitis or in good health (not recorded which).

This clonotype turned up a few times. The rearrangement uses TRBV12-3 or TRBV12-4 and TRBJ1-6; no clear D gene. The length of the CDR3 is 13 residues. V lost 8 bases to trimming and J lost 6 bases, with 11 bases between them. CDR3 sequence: CASSSIANSPLHF. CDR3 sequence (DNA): TGTGCCAGCTCCTCCATCGCTAATTCACCCCTCCACTTT.

CDR3 region: CASSYGQSGANVLTF. CDR3 nucleotides: TGTGCCAGCAGTTACGGACAGTCTGGGGCCAACGTCCTGACTTTC. The chain joins TRBV6-5 to TRBJ2-6, with D possibly being TRBD1 (6 bases). The CDR3 consists of 15 residues. The V gene's germline CDR1 is MNHEY and CDR2 SVGAGI. The germline V and J ends were trimmed by 2 bases and 1 base, with 6 bases remaining between them.

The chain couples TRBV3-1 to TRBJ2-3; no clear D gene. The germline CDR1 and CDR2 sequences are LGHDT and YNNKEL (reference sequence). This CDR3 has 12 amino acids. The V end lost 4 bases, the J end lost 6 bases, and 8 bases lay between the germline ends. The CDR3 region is CASSPGWDTQYF. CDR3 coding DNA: TGTGCCAGCAGCCCCGGGTGGGATACGCAGTATTTT.

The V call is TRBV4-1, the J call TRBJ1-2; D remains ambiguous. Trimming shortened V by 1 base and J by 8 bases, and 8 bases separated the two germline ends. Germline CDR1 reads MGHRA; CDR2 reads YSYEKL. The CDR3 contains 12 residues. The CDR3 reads CASSQGGKGYTF. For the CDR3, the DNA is TGCGCCAGCAGCCAAGGAGGAAAAGGCTACACCTTC.

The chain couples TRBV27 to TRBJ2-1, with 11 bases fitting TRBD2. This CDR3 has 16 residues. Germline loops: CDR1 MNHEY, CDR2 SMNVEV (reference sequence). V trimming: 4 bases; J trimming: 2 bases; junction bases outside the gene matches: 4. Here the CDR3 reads CASSSLSGRAYNEQFF. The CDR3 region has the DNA TGTGCCAGCAGTTCCCTTAGCGGGAGGGCCTACAATGAGCAGTTCTTC.

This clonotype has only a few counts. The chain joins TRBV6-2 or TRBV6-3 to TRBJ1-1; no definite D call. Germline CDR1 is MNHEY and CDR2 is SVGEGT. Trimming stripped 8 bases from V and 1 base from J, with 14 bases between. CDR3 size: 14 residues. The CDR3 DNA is TGTGCCAGCGGGCTGACTCTAGAGAACACTGAAGCTTTCTTT. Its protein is CASGLTLENTEAFF.

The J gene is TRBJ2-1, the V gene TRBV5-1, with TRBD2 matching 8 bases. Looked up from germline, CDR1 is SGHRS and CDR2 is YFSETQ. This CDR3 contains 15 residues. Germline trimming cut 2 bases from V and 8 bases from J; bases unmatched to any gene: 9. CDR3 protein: CASSLSGRMYDEQFF. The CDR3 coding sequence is TGCGCCAGCAGCTTAAGCGGGAGAATGTACGATGAGCAGTTCTTC. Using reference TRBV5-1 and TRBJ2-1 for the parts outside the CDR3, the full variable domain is KAGVTQTPRYLIKTRGQQVTLSCSPISGHRSVSWYQQTPGQGLQFLFEYFSETQRNKGNFPGRFSGRQFSNSRSEMNVSTLELGDSALYLCASSLSGRMYDEQFFGPGTRLTVL.

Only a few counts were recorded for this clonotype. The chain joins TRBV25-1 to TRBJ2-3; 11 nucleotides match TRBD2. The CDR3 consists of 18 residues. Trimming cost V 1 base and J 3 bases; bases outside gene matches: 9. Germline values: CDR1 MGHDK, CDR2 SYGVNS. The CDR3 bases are TGTGCCAGCAGTGAATCATATTCCGGGACTAGCGGTACAGATACGCAGTATTTT. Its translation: CASSESYSGTSGTDTQYF.

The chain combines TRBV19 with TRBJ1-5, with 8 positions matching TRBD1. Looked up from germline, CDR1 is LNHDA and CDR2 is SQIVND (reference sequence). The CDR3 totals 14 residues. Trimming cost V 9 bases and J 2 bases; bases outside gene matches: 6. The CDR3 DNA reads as TGTGCCAGCCGTGACAGGGGTGGCAATCAGCCCCAGCATTTT. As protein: CASRDRGGNQPQHF.

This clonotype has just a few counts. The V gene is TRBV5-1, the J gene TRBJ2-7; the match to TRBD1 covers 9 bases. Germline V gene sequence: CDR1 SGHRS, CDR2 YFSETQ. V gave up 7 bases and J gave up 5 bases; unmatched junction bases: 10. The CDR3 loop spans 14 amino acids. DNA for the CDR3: TGCGCCAGCGGACCCGGGACAGGGATCGACGAGCAGTACTTC. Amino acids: CASGPGTGIDEQYF.

CDR3 protein: CASSSGTGGDTQYF. DNA of the CDR3: TGCGCCAGCAGCTCCGGGACAGGGGGCGATACGCAGTATTTT. This chain joins TRBV4-1 and TRBJ2-3; 12 bases fit TRBD1. The germline V gene encodes CDR1 MGHRA and CDR2 YSYEKL. This CDR3 is built from 14 residues. V lost 5 bases to trimming and J lost 6 bases; unmatched junction nucleotides: 3.

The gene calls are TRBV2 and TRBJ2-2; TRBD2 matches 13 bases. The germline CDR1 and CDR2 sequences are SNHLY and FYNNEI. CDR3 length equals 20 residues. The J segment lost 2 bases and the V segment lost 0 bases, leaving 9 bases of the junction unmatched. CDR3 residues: CASSEARLAGGPINTGELFF. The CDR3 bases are TGTGCCAGCAGTGAAGCACGACTAGCGGGAGGACCGATTAACACCGGGGAGCTGTTTTTT.

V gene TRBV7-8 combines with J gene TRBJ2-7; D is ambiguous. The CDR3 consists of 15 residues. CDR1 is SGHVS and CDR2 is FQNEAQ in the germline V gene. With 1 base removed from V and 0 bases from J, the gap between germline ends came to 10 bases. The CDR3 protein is CASSLESLPSYEQYF. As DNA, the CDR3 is TGTGCCAGCAGCTTAGAGTCCCTCCCCTCCTACGAGCAGTACTTC.

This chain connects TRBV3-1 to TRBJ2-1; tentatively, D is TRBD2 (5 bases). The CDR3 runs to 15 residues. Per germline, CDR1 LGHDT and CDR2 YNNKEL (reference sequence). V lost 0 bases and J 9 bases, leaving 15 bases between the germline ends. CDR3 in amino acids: CASSQEGGLLIEQFF. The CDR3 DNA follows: TGTGCCAGCAGCCAAGAAGGCGGGCTGTTGATTGAGCAGTTCTTC.

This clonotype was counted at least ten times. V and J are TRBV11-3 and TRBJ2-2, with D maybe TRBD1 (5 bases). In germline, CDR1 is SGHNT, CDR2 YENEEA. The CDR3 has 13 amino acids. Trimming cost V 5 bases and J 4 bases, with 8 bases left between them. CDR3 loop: CASSPQGTGELFF. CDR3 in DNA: TGTGCCAGCAGCCCCCAGGGCACCGGGGAGCTGTTTTTT.

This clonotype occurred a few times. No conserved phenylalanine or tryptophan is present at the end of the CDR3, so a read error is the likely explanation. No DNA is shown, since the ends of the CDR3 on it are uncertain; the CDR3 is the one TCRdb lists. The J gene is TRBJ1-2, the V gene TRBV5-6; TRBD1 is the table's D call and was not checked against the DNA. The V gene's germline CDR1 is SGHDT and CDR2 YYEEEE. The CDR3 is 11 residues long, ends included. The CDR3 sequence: CASSSPGQVLV.

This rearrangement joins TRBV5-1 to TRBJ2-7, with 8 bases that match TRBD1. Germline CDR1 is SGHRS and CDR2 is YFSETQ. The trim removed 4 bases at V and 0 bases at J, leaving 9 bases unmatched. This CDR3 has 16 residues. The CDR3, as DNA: TGCGCCAGCAGCATTTCCGGGACAGGCCTCTCCTACGAGCAGTACTTC. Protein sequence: CASSISGTGLSYEQYF.

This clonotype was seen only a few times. The CDR3 DNA reads TGTGCCAGCAGCTTAGCAGGGCGGACGAACACTGAAGCTTTCTTT. It translates to CASSLAGRTNTEAFF. This sequence joins TRBV7-2 and TRBJ1-1; the D is unclear. V was clipped by 0 bases and J by 1 base, with 9 bases between them. This CDR3 is built from 15 residues. Germline loops: CDR1 SGHTA, CDR2 FQGNSA.

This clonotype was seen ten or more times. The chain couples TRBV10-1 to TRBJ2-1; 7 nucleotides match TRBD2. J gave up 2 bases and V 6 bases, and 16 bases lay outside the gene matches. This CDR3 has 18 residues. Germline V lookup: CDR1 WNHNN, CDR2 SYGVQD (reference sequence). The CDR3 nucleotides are TGCGCCAGCAGCGCGGCATTCGGGGTGGCGGGAGCCTACAATGAGCAGTTCTTC. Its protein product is CASSAAFGVAGAYNEQFF.

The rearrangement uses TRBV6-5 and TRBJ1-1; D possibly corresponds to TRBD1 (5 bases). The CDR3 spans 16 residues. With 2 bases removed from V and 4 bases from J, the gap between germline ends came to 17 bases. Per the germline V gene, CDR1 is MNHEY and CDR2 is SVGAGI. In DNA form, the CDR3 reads TGTGCCAGCAGTTACCTCCCCGGGACGGTGCTCACTGAAGCTTTCTTT. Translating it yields CASSYLPGTVLTEAFF.

The CDR3 sequence: CASSQGRGFGANVLTF. CDR3 coding DNA: TGTGCCAGCAGCCAAGGTCGGGGCTTTGGGGCCAACGTCCTGACTTTC. The rearrangement uses TRBV3-1 and TRBJ2-6; D possibly matches TRBD1 or TRBD2 (5 bases each). The CDR3 length is 16 residues. V was shortened by 1 base and J by 3 bases, with 10 bases between the two germline ends. CDR1 is LGHDT and CDR2 is YNNKEL in the germline V gene (reference sequence).

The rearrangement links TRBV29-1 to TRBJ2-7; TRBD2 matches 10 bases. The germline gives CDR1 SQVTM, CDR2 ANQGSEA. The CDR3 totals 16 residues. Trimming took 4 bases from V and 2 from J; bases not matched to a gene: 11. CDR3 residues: CSVGRASGSSTYEQYF. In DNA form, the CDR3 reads TGCAGCGTTGGTCGGGCTAGCGGGAGCAGCACCTACGAGCAGTACTTC.

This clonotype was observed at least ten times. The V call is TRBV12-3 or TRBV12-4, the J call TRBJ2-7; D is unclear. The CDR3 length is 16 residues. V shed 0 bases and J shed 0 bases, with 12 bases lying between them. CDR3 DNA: TGTGCCAGCAGTTTAGCGGGCGGATATAGCTCCTACGAGCAGTACTTC. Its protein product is CASSLAGGYSSYEQYF.

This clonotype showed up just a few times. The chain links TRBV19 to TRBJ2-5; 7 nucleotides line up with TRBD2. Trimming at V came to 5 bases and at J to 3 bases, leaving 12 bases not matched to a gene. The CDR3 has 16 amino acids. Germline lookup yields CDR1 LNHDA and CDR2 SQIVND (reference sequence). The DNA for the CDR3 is TGTGCCAGTAGTCCCCGACATCTGCGGGGGAAAGAGACCCAGTACTTC. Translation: CASSPRHLRGKETQYF.

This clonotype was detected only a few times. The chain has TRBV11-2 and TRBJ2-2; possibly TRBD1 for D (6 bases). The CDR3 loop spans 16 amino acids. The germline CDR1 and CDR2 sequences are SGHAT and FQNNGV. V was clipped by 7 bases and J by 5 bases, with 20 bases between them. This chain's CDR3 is CASMDSQWGVTGELFF. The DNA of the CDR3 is TGTGCCAGCATGGACAGCCAGTGGGGCGTGACCGGGGAGCTGTTTTTT. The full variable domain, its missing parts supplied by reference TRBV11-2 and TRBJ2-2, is EAGVAQSPRYKIIEKRQSVAFWCNPISGHATLYWYQQILGQGPKLLIQFQNNGVVDDSQLPKDRFSAERLKGVDSTLKIQPAKLEDSAVYLCASMDSQWGVTGELFFGEGSRLTVL.

The DNA for the CDR3 is TGCGCCAGCAGTGAGTCGTCCCAAATTGAGCAGTTCTTC. This codes for CASSESSQIEQFF. This chain joins TRBV10-1 and TRBJ2-1, with D unresolved. Trimming removed 0 bases at V and 9 bases at J, with 9 bases between. The CDR3 runs 13 residues. The V gene's germline CDR1 is WNHNN and CDR2 SYGVQD (reference sequence).

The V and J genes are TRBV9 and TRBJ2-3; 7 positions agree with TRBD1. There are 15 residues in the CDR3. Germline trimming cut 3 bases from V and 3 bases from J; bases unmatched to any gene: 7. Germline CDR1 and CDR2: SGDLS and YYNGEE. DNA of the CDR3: TGTGCCAGCAGCGCCCTCGGGACAGCTACAGATACGCAGTATTTT. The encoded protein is CASSALGTATDTQYF.

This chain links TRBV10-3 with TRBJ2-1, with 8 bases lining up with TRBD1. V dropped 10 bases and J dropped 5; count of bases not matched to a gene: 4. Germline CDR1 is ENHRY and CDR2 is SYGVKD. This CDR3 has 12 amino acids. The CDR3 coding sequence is TGTGCCACTTCGACAGGGGACAATGAGCAGTTCTTC. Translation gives CATSTGDNEQFF.